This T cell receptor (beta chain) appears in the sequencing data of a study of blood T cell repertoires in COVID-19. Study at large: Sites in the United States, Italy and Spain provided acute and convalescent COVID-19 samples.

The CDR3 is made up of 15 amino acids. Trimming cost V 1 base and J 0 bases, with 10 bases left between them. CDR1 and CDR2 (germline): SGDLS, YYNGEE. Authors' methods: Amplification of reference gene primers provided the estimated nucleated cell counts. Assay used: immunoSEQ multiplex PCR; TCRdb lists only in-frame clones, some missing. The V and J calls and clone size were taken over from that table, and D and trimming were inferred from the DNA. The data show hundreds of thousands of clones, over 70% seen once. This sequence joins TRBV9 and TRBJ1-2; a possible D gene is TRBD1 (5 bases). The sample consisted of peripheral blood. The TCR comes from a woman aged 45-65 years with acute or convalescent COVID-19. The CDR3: CASSVSAGTNYGYTF. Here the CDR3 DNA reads TGTGCCAGCAGCGTATCGGCAGGGACTAACTATGGCTACACCTTC. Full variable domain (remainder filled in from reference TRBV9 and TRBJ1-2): DSGVTQTPKHLITATGQRVTLRCSPRSGDLSVYWYQQSLDQGLQFLIQYYNGEERAKGNILERFSAQQFPDLHSELNLSSLELGDSALYFCASSVSAGTNYGYTFGSGTRLTVV.